A selection of T cell receptor beta chains follows, all from one sample in a study of blood T cell repertoires in COVID-19. Sequencing was performed with immunoSEQ multiplex PCR; in TCRdb, only in-frame clones are kept and a portion is missing. The sample records under 100,000 clones, 60% to 80% being singletons. The specimen sequenced was peripheral blood. The receptor set was obtained from a man aged 55-75 years with COVID-19, enrolled during active disease. The conserved cysteine and the conserved F or W are not part of the CDR3 here. A D gene is named only where the DNA matches it firmly.

cdr3_aa v_call d_call j_call
ASSAETGQVLGELF TRBV5-1 TRBD1 TRBJ2-2
ASSVTTGGMPDTQY TRBV9 TRBD1 TRBJ2-3
AISEQQAAGSGANVLT TRBV10-3 NA TRBJ2-6
AWSGGLGSKDTQY TRBV30 NA TRBJ2-3
AWDRMNTEAF TRBV30 NA TRBJ1-1
ASSGTGVYGYT TRBV5-5 TRBD1 TRBJ1-2
ASSLLDSFSEQY TRBV5-1 NA TRBJ2-7
ASSQDARGDYGYT TRBV3-1/TRBV3-2 TRBD1 TRBJ1-2
ASSREYLAKNIQY TRBV7-8 NA TRBJ2-4
ASSLAGYQPQH TRBV12-3/TRBV12-4 NA TRBJ1-5
ASSFIQGGSNQPQH TRBV27 TRBD1 TRBJ1-5
ASSYPGGIYEQY TRBV6-5 NA TRBJ2-7
ASSSTSAYSSYEQY TRBV7-9 TRBD2 TRBJ2-7